This is a list of T cell receptor beta chains from one sample in a study of T cell responses to AZD1222 COVID-19 vaccine. The method was immunoSEQ multiplex PCR; TCRdb's version includes in-frame clones alone and lacks a portion of them. This sample has tens of thousands of clones, with roughly 84% found just once. The sample was peripheral blood, taken on day 0 of AZD1222 vaccination. These receptors all come from an adult in good health. The CDR3 runs from the conserved cysteine through the conserved F or W. The order of the fields is CDR3 protein, CDR3 DNA, J gene, V gene, D gene, clone size. The D gene is left open where the match is weak. A clone size is listed for some rows: how often the clone was seen (once, few, many), or a class if it is expanded.

CASSLKQGAGEKLFF | TGTGCCAGCAGCTTAAAACAGGGGGCGGGTGAAAAACTGTTTTTT | TRBJ1-4 | TRBV5-4 | TRBD1 | once
CASSYRDGDEKLFF | TGCGCCAGCAGCTACCGGGACGGAGATGAAAAACTGTTTTTT | TRBJ1-4 | TRBV4-3 | - | -
CASSSWGGAEAFF | TGTGCCAGCAGTTCTTGGGGGGGTGCTGAAGCTTTCTTT | TRBJ1-1 | TRBV27 | - | -
CASSLTRGGSAKADTQYF | TGTGCCAGCAGCTTAACAAGGGGCGGGTCGGCGAAGGCAGATACGCAGTATTTT | TRBJ2-3 | TRBV7-2 | - | -
CASSLRDRAGEQFF | TGTGCCAGCAGTCTCCGGGACAGGGCAGGTGAGCAGTTCTTC | TRBJ2-1 | TRBV2 | TRBD1 | once
CASSYRLSKDNSPLHF | TGTGCCAGCAGCTATAGACTCAGCAAAGATAATTCACCCCTCCACTTT | TRBJ1-6 | TRBV13 | - | -
CASSPPGTGANTEAFF | TGTGCCAGCTCACCACCAGGGACAGGGGCGAACACTGAAGCTTTCTTT | TRBJ1-1 | TRBV18 | TRBD1 | few
CASSRQGRGGYTF | TGTGCCAGCAGCCGACAGGGGAGGGGAGGCTACACCTTC | TRBJ1-2 | TRBV5-8 | TRBD1 | -
CASSPKDRSNQPQHF | TGTGCCAGCTCACCAAAGGACAGGAGTAATCAGCCCCAGCATTTT | TRBJ1-5 | TRBV18 | TRBD1 | -
CASSLPRETQYF | TGCGCCAGCAGCTTGCCGAGAGAGACCCAGTACTTC | TRBJ2-5 | TRBV5-1 | - | -
CASGFSGNTIYF | TGTGCCAGCGGATTCTCTGGAAACACCATATATTTT | TRBJ1-3 | TRBV7-6 | - | -
CASSQGRGAENEKLFF | TGTGCCAGCAGCCAGGGGCGGGGAGCCGAAAATGAAAAACTGTTTTTT | TRBJ1-4 | TRBV4-2 | - | -
CASSPLSLVYGYTF | TGTGCCAGCAGCCCCCTATCCCTGGTCTATGGCTACACCTTC | TRBJ1-2 | TRBV9 | - | -
CASCLMRRLATNEKLFF | TGTGCCAGCTGCTTAATGAGGCGTCTCGCAACTAATGAAAAACTGTTTTTT | TRBJ1-4 | TRBV9 | - | -
CASSLGTGGQGQPQHF | TGTGCCAGCTCACTCGGGACAGGGGGCCAGGGTCAGCCCCAGCATTTT | TRBJ1-5 | TRBV18 | TRBD1 | -
CASSQDIAAGIQPQHF | TGCGCCAGCAGCCAAGATATCGCGGCAGGGATTCAGCCCCAGCATTTT | TRBJ1-5 | TRBV4-1 | - | medium-sized
CATRLAGSQETQYF | TGTGCCACCCGACTAGCGGGGTCCCAAGAGACCCAGTACTTC | TRBJ2-5 | TRBV7-2 | TRBD2 | once
CASRNWRGGNQPQHF | TGTGCCAGCAGAAATTGGAGGGGGGGAAATCAGCCCCAGCATTTT | TRBJ1-5 | TRBV6-5 | - | -
CASRETANEKLFF | TGTGCCAGTCGGGAGACAGCTAATGAAAAACTGTTTTTT | TRBJ1-4 | TRBV27 | - | -
CASSPDLRANYGYTF | TGTGCCAGCAGCCCGGACTTGAGAGCTAACTATGGCTACACCTTC | TRBJ1-2 | TRBV9 | - | few
CASSPLPGTEAFF | TGTGCCAGCAGTCCTCTTCCGGGGACTGAAGCTTTCTTT | TRBJ1-1 | TRBV12-3/TRBV12-4 | - | -
CASSPGTGGEKLFF | TGCGCCAGCAGCCCAGGGACAGGGGGGGAAAAACTGTTTTTT | TRBJ1-4 | TRBV5-1 | TRBD1 | -
CASSLQGAEDGYTF | TGTGCCAGCAGTTTACAAGGGGCGGAAGATGGCTACACCTTC | TRBJ1-2 | TRBV27 | - | once
CASSLGAGVRNEQFF | TGTGCCAGCAGCCTAGGGGCGGGAGTACGGAATGAGCAGTTCTTC | TRBJ2-1 | TRBV11-3 | TRBD2 | -
CASSGDTDSINEKLFF | TGTGCCAGCAGCGGTGATACGGACAGTATAAATGAAAAACTGTTTTTT | TRBJ1-4 | TRBV9 | - | -
CASSQESELHEQFF | TGCGCCAGCAGCCAAGAGAGTGAATTACATGAGCAGTTCTTC | TRBJ2-1 | TRBV4-3 | - | -
CASSQGTEGSYGYTF | TGTGCCAGCAGCCAAGGGACGGAAGGGTCCTATGGCTACACCTTC | TRBJ1-2 | TRBV4-2 | - | -
CSVGLVGGVTDTQYF | TGCAGCGTTGGACTAGTGGGAGGGGTTACAGATACGCAGTATTTT | TRBJ2-3 | TRBV29-1 | TRBD2 | -
CASRITGELFF | TGTGCCAGCAGAATCACCGGGGAGCTGTTTTTT | TRBJ2-2 | TRBV12-3/TRBV12-4 | - | once
CASSMTGYGYTF | TGTGCCAGCAGCATGACGGGCTATGGCTACACCTTC | TRBJ1-2 | TRBV12-3/TRBV12-4 | - | -
CASSLRRGEQTEAFF | TGCGCCAGCAGCTTGCGGAGGGGCGAACAGACTGAAGCTTTCTTT | TRBJ1-1 | TRBV5-1 | - | -
CASRLSSGPSTGELFF | TGTGCCAGCAGACTAAGTAGCGGACCGTCGACCGGGGAGCTGTTTTTT | TRBJ2-2 | TRBV4-2 | - | -
CASSYIGELNYGYTF | TGTGCCAGCAGTTACATCGGGGAGCTTAACTATGGCTACACCTTC | TRBJ1-2 | TRBV6-5 | - | -
CASSKAGGANTGELFF | TGTGCCAGCAGCAAAGCTGGCGGAGCGAACACCGGGGAGCTGTTTTTT | TRBJ2-2 | TRBV21-1 | - | -
CASSPAAAKNIQYF | TGTGCCAGCAGCCCCGCTGCAGCCAAAAACATTCAGTACTTC | TRBJ2-4 | TRBV7-2 | - | -
CATSDLSRDNNEQFF | TGTGCCACCAGTGATTTGAGCAGGGATAACAATGAGCAGTTCTTC | TRBJ2-1 | TRBV24-1 | - | -
CASSSGGFTEAFF | TGTGCCAGCAGCTCAGGGGGTTTCACTGAAGCTTTCTTT | TRBJ1-1 | TRBV5-6 | TRBD1 | -
CAISESRGINTGELFF | TGTGCCATCAGTGAGTCGAGGGGGATAAACACCGGGGAGCTGTTTTTT | TRBJ2-2 | TRBV10-3 | - | once
CASRPTTGGGTEAFF | TGCGCCAGCAGACCTACGACAGGGGGCGGAACTGAAGCTTTCTTT | TRBJ1-1 | TRBV5-1 | TRBD1 | few
CASSITPGDVYGYTF | TGTGCCAGTAGTATAACTCCAGGGGACGTCTATGGCTACACCTTC | TRBJ1-2 | TRBV19 | - | -